The 19 T cell receptor beta chains below come from one sample, sequenced in a study of blood T cell repertoires in COVID-19. Here immunoSEQ multiplex PCR was the method, and the copy in TCRdb shows in-frame clones only, minus some. This table holds around 100,000 clones, approximately 93% found once. Sequenced material: peripheral blood. The receptor source for this set is a man aged 50-59 years with active COVID-19.

V and J are TRBV5-1 and TRBJ2-4; unclear D gene. Germline V CDR1 and CDR2: SGHRS, YFSETQ. Trimming took off 1 base at V and 0 bases at J, with 11 bases between the two ends. The length of the CDR3 is 16 residues. CDR3 DNA: TGCGCCAGCAGCTTGAACGGTGGGCTAGCCAAAAACATTCAGTACTTC. Its translation: CASSLNGGLAKNIQYF.

The V and J genes are TRBV28 and TRBJ2-1, with a possible D match to TRBD2 (6 bases). This CDR3 region has 18 residues. Trimming shortened V by 6 bases and J by 5 bases, and 26 bases separated the two germline ends. The germline V gene has CDR1 MDHEN and CDR2 SYDVKM. DNA for the CDR3: TGTGCCAGCAGAATCCATTGGGAAGGAGGGGCTACTGACAATGAGCAGTTCTTC. Its protein is CASRIHWEGGATDNEQFF.

This chain links TRBV6-5 with TRBJ1-1; D unclear. Trimming stripped 5 bases from V and 0 bases from J, with 4 bases between. This CDR3 has 12 amino acids. From germline, CDR1 is MNHEY and CDR2 SVGAGI. The CDR3 DNA follows: TGTGCCAGCAGTCAAATGAACACTGAAGCTTTCTTT. This sequence encodes CASSQMNTEAFF.

The chain has TRBV19 and TRBJ2-5; D possibly corresponds to TRBD2 (6 bases). The V end was cut by 4 bases, the J end by 5 bases, with 17 bases between. Germline-derived CDR1 and CDR2 are LNHDA and SQIVND (reference sequence). CDR3 length equals 15 residues. The CDR3 DNA follows: TGTGCCAGTAGTAGCCCAGGTCGGGGGAAGGAGACCCAGTACTTC. Its protein product is CASSSPGRGKETQYF. The full variable domain, with the rest looked up from reference TRBV19 and TRBJ2-5, is DGGITQSPKYLFRKEGQNVTLSCEQNLNHDAMYWYRQDPGQGLRLIYYSQIVNDFQKGDIAEGYSVSREKKESFPLTVTSAQKNPTAFYLCASSSPGRGKETQYFGPGTRLLVL.

The V call is TRBV6-1, the J call TRBJ1-5; D gene uncertain. Trimming cost V 3 bases and J 3 bases, with 9 bases left between them. CDR3 length equals 14 residues. Germline loops: CDR1 MNHNS, CDR2 SASEGT. The CDR3 reads CASSEVGDNQPQHF. Written as DNA, the CDR3 is TGTGCCAGCAGTGAGGTAGGAGACAATCAGCCCCAGCATTTT.

The chain couples TRBV19 to TRBJ1-1; no clear D gene. This CDR3 is built from 14 residues. V gave up 5 bases and J gave up 1 base, with 11 bases separating them. Per germline, CDR1 LNHDA and CDR2 SQIVND (reference sequence). The CDR3 loop reads CASSPTVTNTEAFF. As DNA, the CDR3 is TGTGCCAGTAGTCCTACCGTAACGAACACTGAAGCTTTCTTT.

J is TRBJ1-4 and V is TRBV5-8, with no clear D. The V and J ends lost 1 base and 10 bases respectively, with 11 bases between them. CDR1 is SGHTS, CDR2 YDEGEE, per germline. CDR3 size: 13 residues. The CDR3 DNA reads TGTGCCAGCAGCTTGTCCAGGCTTGGAAAACTGTTTTTT. Translated, it gives CASSLSRLGKLFF. Full variable domain (missing parts from reference TRBV5-8 and TRBJ1-4): EAGVTQSPTHLIKTRGQQATLRCSPISGHTSVYWYQQALGLGLQFLLWYDEGEERNRGNFPPRFSGRQFPNYSSELNVNALELEDSALYLCASSLSRLGKLFFGSGTQLSVL.

This chain uses TRBV2 with TRBJ1-6; possible D gene TRBD1, 6 bases. The V and J ends lost 3 bases and 0 bases respectively, with 6 bases between them. The V gene's germline CDR1 is SNHLY and CDR2 FYNNEI. CDR3 length: 15 amino acids. The CDR3 nucleotides are TGTGCCAGCAGTGACAGGGGCTCCTATAATTCACCCCTCCACTTT. It yields the protein CASSDRGSYNSPLHF. Full variable domain (remainder filled in from reference TRBV2 and TRBJ1-6): EPEVTQTPSHQVTQMGQEVILRCVPISNHLYFYWYRQILGQKVEFLVSFYNNEISEKSEIFDDQFSVERPDGSNFTLKIRSTKLEDSAMYFCASSDRGSYNSPLHFGNGTRLTVT.

This clone appeared a single time. The genes are TRBV6-5 and TRBJ2-2, with 9 bases matching TRBD1. Unmatched junction bases numbered 6, after V lost 6 bases and J lost 7 bases. Germline V gives CDR1 MNHEY, CDR2 SVGAGI. The CDR3 extends over 14 amino acids. For the CDR3, the DNA is TGTGCCAGCAGCCGGGACAGGGTCGTCGGGGAGCTGTTTTTT. Amino acids: CASSRDRVVGELFF.

V is TRBV7-6 and J is TRBJ2-3; TRBD2 might be the D (5 bases). V was cut by 4 bases and J by 6 bases, with 8 bases left in between. Germline CDR1 and CDR2: SGHVS and FNYEAQ. The CDR3 consists of 12 residues. CDR3 sequence: CASSYIADTQYF. CDR3 nucleotide sequence: TGTGCCAGCAGCTACATAGCGGATACGCAGTATTTT.

This chain links TRBV28 with TRBJ2-1; D uncertain. Germline CDR1 MDHEN, CDR2 SYDVKM. Trimming pared 10 bases from V and 4 bases from J, leaving 5 bases between. The CDR3 is 10 residues long. This CDR3 is CATRYNEQFF. In nucleotides, the CDR3 is TGTGCCACCCGTTACAATGAGCAGTTCTTC.

This chain joins TRBV9 and TRBJ1-1; D gene ambiguous. The CDR3 runs to 14 residues. V was cut by 0 bases and J by 0 bases, with 6 bases left in between. Germline V gene lookup returns CDR1 SGDLS and CDR2 YYNGEE. This CDR3 is CASSVEQLNTEAFF. CDR3 sequence (DNA): TGTGCCAGCAGCGTAGAACAGTTGAACACTGAAGCTTTCTTT.

The CDR3 DNA reads TGTGCCAGCAGCCGTAACCCGGGACAGGGAGAAGATACGCAGTATTTT. This gives the protein CASSRNPGQGEDTQYF. The chain couples TRBV7-9 to TRBJ2-3; 9 positions match TRBD1. The germline V gene has CDR1 SEHNR and CDR2 FQNEAQ (reference sequence). V lost 5 bases, J lost 5 bases, and 11 bases stayed unmatched. The CDR3 consists of 16 residues.

J is TRBJ1-2 and V is TRBV19, with TRBD1 matching 9 bases. CDR1 is LNHDA and CDR2 is SQIVND in the germline V gene (reference sequence). Trimming at V came to 8 bases and at J to 6 bases, leaving 10 bases not matched to a gene. The CDR3 extends over 14 amino acids. In DNA, the CDR3 is TGTGCCAGTGAGAACAGGGGGCGGTCTCATGGCTACACCTTC. Translation gives CASENRGRSHGYTF.

V is TRBV6-6 and J is TRBJ1-2; tentative D call: TRBD1 (5 bases). The CDR3 consists of 15 residues. V was pared by 6 bases and J by 4 bases, with 18 bases between. Germline V lookup: CDR1 MNHNY, CDR2 SVGAGI (reference sequence). The DNA for the CDR3 is TGTGCCAGCAGCCCCGGGACTTCTACCTCCTATGGCTACACCTTC. Translation gives CASSPGTSTSYGYTF.

The V gene is TRBV6-6, the J gene TRBJ2-1, with TRBD2 identical over 8 bases. V lost 7 bases and J lost 6; bases outside the gene matches: 14. This CDR3 comprises 16 residues. Germline V gene data show CDR1 as MNHNY and CDR2 as SVGAGI (reference sequence). The CDR3 sequence: CASTPFWSGGPNEQFF. The CDR3, as DNA: TGTGCCAGCACTCCCTTCTGGAGCGGGGGCCCCAATGAGCAGTTCTTC.

This chain connects TRBV18 to TRBJ2-5; TRBD1 is a possible D gene (6 bases). The CDR3 length is 16 residues. V lost 4 bases, J lost 5 bases, and 20 bases lay in between. Germline assignment: CDR1 KGHSH and CDR2 LQKENI. In DNA form, the CDR3 reads TGTGCCAGCTCACTAATGGACGGGACACTGGGGGAGACCCAGTACTTC. Protein: CASSLMDGTLGETQYF.

V and J are TRBV19 and TRBJ2-3; possibly TRBD2 for D (6 bases). Trimming took 0 bases from V and 0 from J, leaving 7 bases between them. The germline V gene encodes CDR1 LNHDA and CDR2 SQIVND (reference sequence). The CDR3 contains 15 residues. Here the CDR3 DNA reads TGTGCCAGTAGTATAGACGGGGGTAGCACAGATACGCAGTATTTT. Its protein is CASSIDGGSTDTQYF.

The chain joins TRBV24-1 to TRBJ2-1; 12 positions agree with TRBD2. V shed 3 bases, J shed 10 bases, and the junction held 12 bases outside the gene matches. The CDR3 runs 17 residues. The germline V gene encodes CDR1 KGHDR and CDR2 SFDVKD. The CDR3 spells CATSDLPETSGRGEQFF. DNA for the CDR3: TGTGCCACCAGTGATCTCCCAGAGACTAGCGGGAGAGGGGAGCAGTTCTTC.